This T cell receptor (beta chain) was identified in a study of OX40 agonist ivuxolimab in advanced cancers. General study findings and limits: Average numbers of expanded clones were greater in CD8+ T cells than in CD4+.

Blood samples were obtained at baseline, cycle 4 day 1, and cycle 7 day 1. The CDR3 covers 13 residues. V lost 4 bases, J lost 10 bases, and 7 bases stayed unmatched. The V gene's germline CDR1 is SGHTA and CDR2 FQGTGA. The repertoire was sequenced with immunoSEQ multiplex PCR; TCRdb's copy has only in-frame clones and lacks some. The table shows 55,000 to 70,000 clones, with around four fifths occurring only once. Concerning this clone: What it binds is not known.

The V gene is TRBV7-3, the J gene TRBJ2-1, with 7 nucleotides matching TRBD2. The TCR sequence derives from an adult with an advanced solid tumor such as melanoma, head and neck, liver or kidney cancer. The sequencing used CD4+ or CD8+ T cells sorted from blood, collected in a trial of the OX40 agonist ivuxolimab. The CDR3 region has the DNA TGTGCCAGCAGCTCCGTCACTAGCGAGGAGCAGTTCTTC. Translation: CASSSVTSEEQFF.